This TCR beta chain was sequenced for a study of blood T cell repertoires in COVID-19. Study details: Donors in the United States, Italy and Spain gave samples during acute or convalescent COVID-19. Sample material is recorded as cDNA or gDNA derived from T cells, B-cell-depleted T cells, or PBMCs.

Authors' analysis steps: Researchers report that nucleated cell counts were estimated from reference gene primer amplification. Profiling relied on immunoSEQ multiplex PCR, and the TCRdb table lists in-frame clones only, not all of them. D and trimming were read from the DNA, whereas the V and J calls and clone size are those reported in that table. The profile shows fewer than 250,000 clones, around 90% of them singletons. The CDR3 spans 10 residues. Between the trimmed V and J ends, which lost 3 bases and 6 bases, there was a span of 3 bases. CDR1 and CDR2 (germline): DFQATT, SNEGSKA (reference sequence).

The clonotype originates from a man aged 25-40 years with COVID-19, enrolled during active disease. Sequences were obtained from peripheral blood. The gene calls are TRBV20-1 and TRBJ1-5; no firm D call. The CDR3: CSARAQPQHF. CDR3 bases: TGCAGTGCTAGGGCTCAGCCCCAGCATTTT.